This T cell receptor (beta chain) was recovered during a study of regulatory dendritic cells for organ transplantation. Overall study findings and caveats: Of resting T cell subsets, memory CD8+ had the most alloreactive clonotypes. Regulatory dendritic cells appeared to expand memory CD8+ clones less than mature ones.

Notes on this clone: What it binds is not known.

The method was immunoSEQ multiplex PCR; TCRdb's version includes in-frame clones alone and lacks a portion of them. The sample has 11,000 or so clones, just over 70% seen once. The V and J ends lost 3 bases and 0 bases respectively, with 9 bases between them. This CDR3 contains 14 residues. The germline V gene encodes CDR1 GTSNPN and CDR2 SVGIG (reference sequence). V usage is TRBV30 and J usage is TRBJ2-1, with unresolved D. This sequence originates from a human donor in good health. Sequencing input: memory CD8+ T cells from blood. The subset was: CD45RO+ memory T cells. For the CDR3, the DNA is TGTGCCTGGAGGAATCAGAGCTCCTACAATGAGCAGTTCTTC. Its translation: CAWRNQSSYNEQFF.